Below, 14 T cell receptor beta chains from the same sample are listed, as sequenced in a study of T cell responses to AZD1222 COVID-19 vaccine (dated by TCRdb to the early 2020s). The library was prepared using the immunoSEQ multiplex PCR assay. Drawn from immuneACCESS, this table holds only the in-frame rearrangements with V and J called that TCRdb kept. Clones are partly lost; checked studies trace under half to an unresolved V gene and leave the rest unexplained. In this sample the table shows 250,000 to 300,000 clones, 90% to 95% of which occur a single time. The top ten constitute roughly 0.5% of the sample. In the paper's terms, the time point label means: about 28 days (+/-7) after the second vaccine dose. Sequences were derived from peripheral blood, sampled 28 days after the second AZD1222 dose. The receptors were sampled from an adult who received the AZD1222 COVID-19 vaccine.

The chain combines TRBV21-1 with TRBJ1-5; the table names TRBD1, a call not compared with the DNA. TRBV21-1 is a recognized pseudogene. There are 14 residues in the CDR3. As DNA, the CDR3 is TGTGCCAGCAGCATGGTAGGGGGCAATCAGCCCCAGCATTTT. Translation gives CASSMVGGNQPQHF.

V is TRBV19 and J is TRBJ1-5; TRBD1 matches at 9 bases. This CDR3 contains 15 residues. V shed 6 bases and J 5 bases; nucleotides not matched to a gene: 8. Germline CDR1 and CDR2: LNHDA and SQIVND (reference sequence). The CDR3 is CASRDYRGRDQPQHF. The DNA of the CDR3 is TGTGCCAGTAGGGATTACAGGGGGCGAGATCAGCCCCAGCATTTT.

The rearrangement joins TRBV6-5 to TRBJ2-2, with 8 bases fitting TRBD2. With V trimmed by 7 bases and J by 6 bases, 7 bases remained unmatched. This CDR3 contains 14 residues. Germline V gives CDR1 MNHEY, CDR2 SVGAGI. The CDR3 here is CASTAAGVAGELFF. DNA of the CDR3: TGTGCCAGCACCGCAGCGGGAGTGGCCGGGGAGCTGTTTTTT.

The chain carries TRBV2 and TRBJ1-4; D may be TRBD1 (5 bases). Germline CDR1 SNHLY, CDR2 FYNNEI. Trimming shortened V by 6 bases and J by 4 bases, and 9 bases separated the two germline ends. This CDR3 is 13 amino acids long. For the CDR3, the DNA is TGTGCCAGCAGGTCGGACATTAATGAAAAACTGTTTTTT. This sequence encodes CASRSDINEKLFF.

V gene TRBV30 combines with J gene TRBJ1-5, with D tentatively TRBD1 (6 bases). Germline V gene data show CDR1 as GTSNPN and CDR2 as SVGIG (reference sequence). V lost 1 base to trimming and J lost 4 bases, with 11 bases between them. The CDR3 extends over 14 amino acids. CDR3 protein: CAWSAEQGNQPQHF. CDR3 nucleotide sequence: TGTGCCTGGAGTGCCGAACAGGGAAATCAGCCCCAGCATTTT.

This chain joins TRBV11-2 and TRBJ2-2; no firm D call. CDR1 is SGHAT, CDR2 FQNNGV, per germline. V lost 2 bases to trimming and J lost 4 bases, with 11 bases between them. The CDR3 has 15 residues. CDR3 residues: CASSLSFGSTGELFF. The CDR3 coding sequence is TGTGCCAGCAGCTTATCATTTGGTAGCACCGGGGAGCTGTTTTTT. Full variable domain (rest looked up from reference TRBV11-2 and TRBJ2-2): EAGVAQSPRYKIIEKRQSVAFWCNPISGHATLYWYQQILGQGPKLLIQFQNNGVVDDSQLPKDRFSAERLKGVDSTLKIQPAKLEDSAVYLCASSLSFGSTGELFFGEGSRLTVL.

This chain links TRBV28 with TRBJ2-7; D possibly corresponds to TRBD2 (6 bases). V was shortened by 2 bases and J by 6 bases, with 14 bases between the two germline ends. Per the germline V gene, CDR1 is MDHEN and CDR2 is SYDVKM. The length of the CDR3 is 14 residues. CDR3 sequence (DNA): TGTGCCAGCAGTTTACCCCGTACTAGCTCCGAGCAGTACTTC. Translating gives CASSLPRTSSEQYF. The variable domain in full, with the rest retrieved from reference TRBV28 and TRBJ2-7, is DVKVTQSSRYLVKRTGEKVFLECVQDMDHENMFWYRQDPGLGLRLIYFSYDVKMKEKGDIPEGYSVSREKKERFSLILESASTNQTSMYLCASSLPRTSSEQYFGPGTRLTVT.

This clone was recorded once. The J gene is TRBJ2-3, the V gene TRBV28; D call uncertain. V lost 5 bases to trimming and J lost 3 bases, with 18 bases between them. Germline V gene data show CDR1 as MDHEN and CDR2 as SYDVKM. This CDR3 is 16 amino acids long. The CDR3: CASSIRAPPGTDTQYF. DNA of the CDR3: TGTGCCAGCAGTATACGGGCTCCTCCGGGTACAGATACGCAGTATTTT.

The J gene is TRBJ2-6, the V gene TRBV11-3; no reliable D call. Germline values: CDR1 SGHNT, CDR2 YENEEA. This CDR3 is 18 amino acids long. V dropped 5 bases and J dropped 0 bases, with 17 bases sitting between them. The CDR3 sequence is CASSAHLGSNSGANVLTF. CDR3 in DNA: TGTGCCAGCAGCGCCCACCTCGGGTCTAACTCTGGGGCCAACGTCCTGACTTTC.

The rearrangement joins TRBV7-9 to TRBJ2-4; D is unresolved. Germline V lookup: CDR1 SEHNR, CDR2 FQNEAQ (reference sequence). V was cut by 5 bases and J by 7 bases, with 9 bases left in between. CDR3 length: 12 amino acids. The CDR3 DNA is TGTGCCAGCAGCCGGGTGGAGAACATTCAGTACTTC. It yields the protein CASSRVENIQYF. The full variable domain, completed using reference TRBV7-9 and TRBJ2-4, is DTGVSQNPRHKITKRGQNVTFRCDPISEHNRLYWYRQTLGQGPEFLTYFQNEAQLEKSRLLSDRFSAERPKGSFSTLEIQRTEQGDSAMYLCASSRVENIQYFGAGTRLSVL.

The J gene is TRBJ1-5, the V gene TRBV6-5, with no clear D. The germline CDR1 and CDR2 sequences are MNHEY and SVGAGI. Trimming took 8 bases from V and 6 from J, leaving 11 bases between them. The CDR3 contains 12 residues. DNA of the CDR3: TGTGCCAGCGCCTATCAGAGTCAGCCCCAGCATTTT. It encodes CASAYQSQPQHF.

The chain couples TRBV12-3 or TRBV12-4 to TRBJ1-1, with D perhaps TRBD1 (5 bases). Trimming took off 6 bases at V and 0 bases at J, with 8 bases between the two ends. This CDR3 is 13 amino acids long. CDR3 sequence: CASSGTLNTEAFF. The CDR3 DNA is TGTGCCAGCAGCGGGACTTTGAACACTGAAGCTTTCTTT.

The gene calls are TRBV2 and TRBJ2-7; D gene unclear. This CDR3 has 13 amino acids. Trimming took 4 bases from V and 3 from J, leaving 10 bases between them. Germline V gene data show CDR1 as SNHLY and CDR2 as FYNNEI. CDR3 protein: CASSVELNYEQYF. The CDR3 nucleotides read TGTGCCAGCAGTGTAGAACTTAACTACGAGCAGTACTTC.

The V gene is TRBV5-5, the J gene TRBJ1-6, with no clear D. V was pared by 4 bases and J by 5 bases, with 16 bases between. The CDR3 has 16 residues. The V gene's germline CDR1 is SGHKS and CDR2 YYEKEE (reference sequence). CDR3 loop: CASSPRTKDDNSPLHF. In nucleotides, the CDR3 is TGTGCCAGCAGCCCACGGACCAAGGACGATAATTCACCCCTCCACTTT.